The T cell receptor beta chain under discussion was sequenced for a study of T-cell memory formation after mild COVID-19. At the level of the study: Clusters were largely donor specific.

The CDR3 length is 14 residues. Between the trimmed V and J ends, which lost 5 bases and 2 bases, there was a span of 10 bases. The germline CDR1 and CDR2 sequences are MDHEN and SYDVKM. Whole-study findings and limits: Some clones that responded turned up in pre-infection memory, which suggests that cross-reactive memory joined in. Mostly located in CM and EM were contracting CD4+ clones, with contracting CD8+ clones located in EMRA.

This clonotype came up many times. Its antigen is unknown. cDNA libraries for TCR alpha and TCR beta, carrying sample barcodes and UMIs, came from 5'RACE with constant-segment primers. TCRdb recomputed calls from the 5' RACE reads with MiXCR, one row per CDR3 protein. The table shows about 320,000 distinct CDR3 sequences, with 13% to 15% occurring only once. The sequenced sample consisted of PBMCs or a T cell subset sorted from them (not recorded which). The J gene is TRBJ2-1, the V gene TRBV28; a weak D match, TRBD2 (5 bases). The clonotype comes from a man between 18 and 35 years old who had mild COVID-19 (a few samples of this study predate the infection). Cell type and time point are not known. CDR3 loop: CASSTPGAYNEQFF. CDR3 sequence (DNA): TGTGCCAGCAGTACACCCGGGGCCTACAATGAGCAGTTCTTC.